The 19 T cell receptor beta chains listed next were all sequenced from one sample in a study of T cells after yellow fever vaccination. In TCRdb, the 5' RACE reads were re-called with MiXCR into one record per CDR3 protein. This table holds around 72,000 distinct CDR3 sequences, 7.3% found once. Sequencing was performed on CD8+ T cells sorted from PBMCs, taken more than 8 days after the first yellow fever vaccination. The receptors were sampled from a man between 18 and 35 years old who received the YFV17D yellow fever vaccine.

This clonotype was counted at least ten times. V usage is TRBV6-2 or TRBV6-3 and J usage is TRBJ2-2, with TRBD2 matching over 7 bases. This CDR3 is built from 16 residues. V lost 5 bases, J lost 5 bases, and 11 bases stayed unmatched. The germline CDR1 and CDR2 sequences are MNHEY and SVGEGT. The chain's CDR3 is CASSPSGDSITGELFF. CDR3 sequence (DNA): TGTGCCAGCAGTCCCAGCGGGGATAGCATTACCGGGGAGCTGTTTTTT.

This clonotype was recorded only once. V and J are TRBV29-1 and TRBJ1-2, with TRBD1 as a possible D gene (6 bases). Germline V gives CDR1 SQVTM, CDR2 ANQGSEA. Deletions cut 8 bases from V and 4 bases from J, with 14 bases between. CDR3 size: 12 residues. CDR3 DNA sequence: TGCAGCCTTGGGGGGGCAGTCTATGGCTACACCTTC. Residues: CSLGGAVYGYTF.

The chain links TRBV21-1 to TRBJ1-1. TRBV21-1 is recorded as a pseudogene. The CDR3 totals 18 residues. The CDR3 is CASSKFPPPGRDTTEAFF. CDR3 sequence (DNA): TGTGCCAGCAGCAAATTCCCCCCGCCAGGCCGGGACACCACTGAAGCTTTCTTT.

J is TRBJ1-5 and V is TRBV6-5; D might be TRBD1 (5 bases). Per germline, CDR1 MNHEY and CDR2 SVGAGI. The CDR3 length is 15 residues. Trimming left V 2 bases short and J 4 bases short, with 12 bases between. CDR3 DNA: TGTGCCAGCAGTTACAGTACCGGGGGGAATCAGCCCCAGCATTTT. Its protein is CASSYSTGGNQPQHF.

This clonotype was detected ten times or more. The J gene is TRBJ1-2, the V gene TRBV7-2; unclear D gene. The CDR3 spans 12 residues. V was trimmed by 6 bases and J by 0 bases, leaving 5 bases between them. CDR1 is SGHTA, CDR2 FQGNSA, per germline. The CDR3, as DNA: TGTGCCAGCAGGGCACCTAACTATGGCTACACCTTC. Translated: CASRAPNYGYTF.

This clonotype appeared a few times. The chain joins TRBV27 to TRBJ1-2; D unresolved. CDR1 is MNHEY, CDR2 SMNVEV, per germline (reference sequence). V dropped 3 bases and J dropped 4 bases, with 12 bases sitting between them. The CDR3 is 14 amino acids. The CDR3 coding sequence is TGTGCCAGCAGTTTCTTTCCTCCTTCCTATGGCTACACCTTC. As protein: CASSFFPPSYGYTF.

This clonotype has at least ten counts. This chain uses TRBV6-5 with TRBJ1-5; tentatively, D is TRBD1 (6 bases). This CDR3 comprises 14 residues. Germline assignment: CDR1 MNHEY and CDR2 SVGAGI. The V end lost 6 bases, the J end lost 6 bases, and 15 bases lay between the germline ends. CDR3 sequence reads: CASSYGRGTQPQHF. CDR3 DNA sequence: TGTGCCAGCAGCTACGGGAGGGGGACTCAGCCCCAGCATTTT.

This chain joins TRBV7-9 and TRBJ2-7; D is undetermined. Germline V gene lookup returns CDR1 SEHNR and CDR2 FQNEAQ (reference sequence). Trimming took 3 bases from V and 5 from J, leaving 8 bases between them. This CDR3 is built from 12 residues. The CDR3 here is CASSFAQDEQYV. In DNA form, the CDR3 reads TGTGCCAGCAGCTTCGCCCAGGACGAGCAGTACGTC.

At least ten counts were recorded for this clonotype. This sequence joins TRBV4-2 and TRBJ1-2, with unresolved D. Trimming cost V 0 bases and J 6 bases, with 11 bases left between them. Germline CDR1 LGHNA, CDR2 YNFKEQ. The CDR3 length is 14 residues. CDR3 sequence reads: CASSQDPGIDGYTF. DNA of the CDR3: TGTGCCAGCAGCCAAGATCCGGGGATAGATGGCTACACCTTC.

There are many counts of this clonotype. In DNA form, the CDR3 reads TGCGCCAGCAGCCTTAGCGGGGGGGCTATCGGGGAGCTGTTTTTT. It translates to CASSLSGGAIGELFF. The chain has TRBV4-1 and TRBJ2-2; 11 nucleotides align to TRBD2. The CDR3 contains 15 residues. Germline V gene lookup returns CDR1 MGHRA and CDR2 YSYEKL. The junction had 5 bases not matched to a gene; V was cut back by 4 bases and J by 7 bases.

This clonotype was seen many times. The rearrangement links TRBV7-9 to TRBJ2-1; D is unresolved. Germline CDR1 is SEHNR and CDR2 is FQNEAQ (reference sequence). The CDR3 is 10 amino acids. Trimming removed 3 bases at V and 8 bases at J, with 2 bases between. Here the CDR3 reads CASSFDEQFF. Written as DNA, the CDR3 is TGTGCCAGCAGCTTTGATGAGCAGTTCTTC.

The chain uses TRBV5-6 and TRBJ2-7; 9 nucleotides agree with TRBD1. This CDR3 is built from 14 residues. V lost 0 bases to trimming and J lost 3 bases; unmatched junction nucleotides: 1. Germline values: CDR1 SGHDT, CDR2 YYEEEE. The CDR3 reads CASSLEDRGYEQYV. In nucleotides, the CDR3 is TGTGCCAGCAGCTTGGAGGACAGGGGCTACGAGCAGTACGTC.

The sample holds many counts of this clonotype. The chain has TRBV6-1 and TRBJ1-1; D is unresolved. Germline V gene sequence: CDR1 MNHNS, CDR2 SASEGT. Trimming took off 2 bases at V and 5 bases at J, with 12 bases between the two ends. This CDR3 region has 14 residues. The CDR3 sequence: CASSETGLGTEAFF. The CDR3 DNA is TGTGCCAGCAGTGAAACGGGGTTAGGGACTGAAGCTTTCTTT.

This chain connects TRBV11-2 to TRBJ2-7; possibly TRBD1 for D (5 bases). Per the germline V gene, CDR1 is SGHAT and CDR2 is FQNNGV. V was shortened by 5 bases and J by 2 bases, with 10 bases between the two germline ends. The CDR3 runs to 13 residues. The CDR3, as DNA: TGTGCCAGCAGCACGACAGCAGCCTACGAGCAGTACTTC. This encodes CASSTTAAYEQYF.

This clonotype was observed a few times. The rearrangement links TRBV12-3 or TRBV12-4 to TRBJ2-7, with D unresolved. This CDR3 has 13 amino acids. Trimming stripped 3 bases from V and 5 bases from J, with 11 bases between. The CDR3 DNA reads as TGTGCCAGCAGTTTCTGGAATTTGGACGAGCAGTACTTC. Translation gives CASSFWNLDEQYF.

This clonotype occurred many times. The rearrangement uses TRBV27 and TRBJ2-1; no definite D call. Germline CDR1 and CDR2: MNHEY and SMNVEV (reference sequence). The CDR3 contains 14 residues. Trimming removed 5 bases from V and 1 base from J, with 9 bases in between. CDR3 loop: CASSPRVSYNEQFF. In DNA, the CDR3 is TGTGCCAGCAGTCCTCGGGTGTCCTACAATGAGCAGTTCTTC.

This clonotype was counted many times. This sequence joins TRBV6-2 or TRBV6-3 and TRBJ1-2; no firm D call. The CDR3 contains 13 residues. With 7 bases removed from V and 2 bases from J, the gap between germline ends came to 11 bases. Germline V gene sequence: CDR1 MNHEY, CDR2 SVGEGT. CDR3: CASIPAGNYGYTF. CDR3 coding DNA: TGTGCCAGCATTCCGGCAGGCAACTATGGCTACACCTTC.

This clonotype showed up many times. The CDR3, as DNA: TGTGCCAGCAGCTCCGGGACATCGTACAATGAGCAGTTCTTC. As protein: CASSSGTSYNEQFF. V and J are TRBV3-1 and TRBJ2-1, with D possibly matching TRBD1 (6 bases). Trimming stripped 5 bases from V and 4 bases from J, with 12 bases between. The germline V gene has CDR1 LGHDT and CDR2 YNNKEL (reference sequence). The CDR3 runs to 14 residues.

At least ten counts were recorded for this clonotype. This chain uses TRBV12-3 or TRBV12-4 with TRBJ1-1; D ambiguous. Trimming took off 6 bases at V and 1 base at J, with 9 bases between the two ends. This CDR3 comprises 13 residues. The CDR3 loop is CASSPRWNTEAFF. The DNA for the CDR3 is TGTGCCAGCAGCCCTAGATGGAACACTGAAGCTTTCTTT.